These T cell receptor beta chains were read from a single sample in a study of blood T cell repertoires in COVID-19. Measured with immunoSEQ multiplex PCR; TCRdb has only the in-frame clones, and not every one. The repertoire holds roughly 33,000 clones, with approximately 93% as singletons. The sample taken for sequencing was peripheral blood. The origin of the receptors is a human donor in a cohort sampled during active COVID-19. The CDR3 runs from the conserved cysteine through the conserved F or W.

V: TRBV7-9
J: TRBJ1-2
CDR3: CASSLAPTVNGYTF

V: TRBV19
J: TRBJ2-2
CDR3: CASTRGPVGNTGELFF

V: TRBV27
J: TRBJ2-7
CDR3: CASSPGLAGTSYEQYF

V: TRBV30
J: TRBJ2-1
CDR3: CAWSGVRSHGDEQFF

V: TRBV27
J: TRBJ1-6
CDR3: CASRLLLGVNSPLHF

V: TRBV28
J: TRBJ2-7
CDR3: CASSFATGTYEQYF

V: TRBV11-2
J: TRBJ2-7
CDR3: CASSLIRASGSSYEQYF

V: TRBV30
J: TRBJ1-5
CDR3: CAWSVRWDRGPLSNQPQHF

V: TRBV10-1
J: TRBJ1-1
CDR3: CASSDPRGNTEAFF

V: TRBV6-6
J: TRBJ1-4
CDR3: CASRAEGELFF

V: TRBV19
J: TRBJ2-7
CDR3: CASSNRDRGNEQYF

V: TRBV18
J: TRBJ2-7
CDR3: CASSLPDAGLGEQYF

V: TRBV10-3
J: TRBJ2-1
CDR3: CATQRQHSYNEQFF

V: TRBV5-1
J: TRBJ2-1
CDR3: CASSFSQGAYNEQFF